Below, 22 T cell receptor beta chains from the same sample are listed, as sequenced in a study of graft-versus-host responses after intestinal transplantation. TCRdb keeps only in-frame clones here, not all; method: immunoSEQ multiplex PCR. In the table there are about 120,000 clones, about 92% of which are singletons. No antigen has been identified for these receptors. This sample comprised unstimulated CD8+ T cells sorted from spleen or lymph node cells, obtained before transplant. Receptors originate from a human donor who was the organ donor for an intestinal transplant.

This chain joins TRBV19 and TRBJ2-2, with D unresolved. CDR1 is LNHDA, CDR2 SQIVND, per germline (reference sequence). The CDR3 covers 15 residues. V lost 6 bases and J lost 7, with 18 bases in between. The CDR3 sequence: CASRFPWALGGELFF. The CDR3 coding sequence is TGTGCCAGTAGATTTCCGTGGGCCCTCGGCGGGGAGCTGTTTTTT.

The count of this clone is one. This chain links TRBV2 with TRBJ1-5; possibly TRBD1 for D (5 bases). V was clipped by 6 bases and J by 1 base, with 13 bases between them. Germline V gives CDR1 SNHLY, CDR2 FYNNEI. CDR3 size: 15 residues. CDR3 amino acids: CASSWTLSSNQPQHF. In DNA, the CDR3 is TGTGCCAGCAGCTGGACACTAAGCAGCAATCAGCCCCAGCATTTT.

The chain uses TRBV7-9 and TRBJ2-7; D is ambiguous. CDR3 length: 13 amino acids. Germline V lookup: CDR1 SEHNR, CDR2 FQNEAQ (reference sequence). Trimming left V 1 base short and J 5 bases short, with 9 bases between. CDR3 coding DNA: TGTGCCAGCAGCTTAGAAACCTCAAACGAGCAGTACTTC. Encoded protein: CASSLETSNEQYF. Filled out from reference TRBV7-9 and TRBJ2-7, the complete variable domain reads DTGVSQNPRHKITKRGQNVTFRCDPISEHNRLYWYRQTLGQGPEFLTYFQNEAQLEKSRLLSDRFSAERPKGSFSTLEIQRTEQGDSAMYLCASSLETSNEQYFGPGTRLTVT.

The J gene is TRBJ1-1, the V gene TRBV4-3, with 8 bases lining up with TRBD1. With V trimmed by 5 bases and J by 4 bases, 3 bases remained unmatched. In germline, CDR1 is LGHNA, CDR2 YSLEER. The CDR3 is made up of 13 amino acids. The CDR3 loop is CASSYGQGTEAFF. The DNA for the CDR3 is TGCGCCAGCAGCTATGGACAGGGCACTGAAGCTTTCTTT.

J is TRBJ1-4 and V is TRBV6-5; possibly TRBD1 for D (5 bases). The V gene lost 6 bases and the J gene lost 10 bases, with 21 bases spanning the gap. This CDR3 is 15 amino acids long. The germline gives CDR1 MNHEY, CDR2 SVGAGI. The CDR3 sequence is CASSRLNFRQGKLFF. In nucleotides, the CDR3 is TGTGCCAGCAGCCGTTTAAACTTCCGGCAGGGAAAACTGTTTTTT.

This chain connects TRBV15 to TRBJ2-2; D might be TRBD2 (6 bases). Germline V gives CDR1 LNHNV, CDR2 YYDKDF (reference sequence). The length of the CDR3 is 17 residues. V was trimmed by 5 bases and J by 5 bases, leaving 21 bases between them. This chain's CDR3 is CATSGYGGQRATGELFF. The CDR3 bases are TGTGCCACCAGCGGCTACGGAGGGCAGCGGGCTACCGGGGAGCTGTTTTTT.

The chain carries TRBV28 and TRBJ1-2, with D tentatively TRBD1 (6 bases). CDR1 is MDHEN, CDR2 SYDVKM, per germline. The CDR3 covers 16 residues. Trimming shortened V by 5 bases and J by 2 bases, and 18 bases separated the two germline ends. This CDR3 is CASSPDGTSVNYGYTF. CDR3 DNA sequence: TGTGCCAGCAGTCCCGACGGGACATCGGTAAACTATGGCTACACCTTC.

This clone occurred once. V and J are TRBV5-1 and TRBJ2-2, with no clear D. Germline-derived CDR1 and CDR2 are SGHRS and YFSETQ. This CDR3 is built from 15 residues. With 7 bases removed from V and 5 bases from J, the gap between germline ends came to 18 bases. The CDR3 here is CASAKEAFVTGELFF. The DNA for the CDR3 is TGCGCCAGCGCGAAAGAGGCTTTTGTGACCGGGGAGCTGTTTTTT.

This sequence joins TRBV30 and TRBJ1-2; D call uncertain. CDR1 is GTSNPN, CDR2 SVGIG, per germline (reference sequence). The V end lost 0 bases, the J end lost 5 bases, and 7 bases lay between the germline ends. This CDR3 contains 12 residues. The CDR3 region has the DNA TGTGCCTGGAGTGTAGGATGGTATGGCTACACCTTC. It yields the protein CAWSVGWYGYTF.

The chain is built from TRBV4-1 and TRBJ1-2, with unresolved D. With 4 bases removed from V and 3 bases from J, the gap between germline ends came to 9 bases. CDR3 length equals 13 residues. Germline loops: CDR1 MGHRA, CDR2 YSYEKL. CDR3 in DNA: TGCGCCAGCAGCCTTTCGACGGACTATGGCTACACCTTC. This translates into CASSLSTDYGYTF.

This chain connects TRBV2 to TRBJ2-3, with D perhaps matching TRBD1 or TRBD2 (6 bases each). The V end lost 4 bases, the J end lost 4 bases, and 15 bases lay between the germline ends. The CDR3 runs to 15 residues. Germline CDR1 reads SNHLY; CDR2 reads FYNNEI. In nucleotides, the CDR3 is TGTGCCAGCAGTGTAGGGGGAGGCGGCTCAGATACGCAGTATTTT. Protein product: CASSVGGGGSDTQYF.

The J gene is TRBJ2-7, the V gene TRBV6-1; D gene ambiguous. Germline CDR1 is MNHNS and CDR2 is SASEGT. V lost 7 bases, J lost 3 bases, and 10 bases lay in between. The CDR3 runs to 12 residues. The CDR3 coding sequence is TGTGCCAGCATGAGGCCGGACTACGAGCAGTACTTC. It yields the protein CASMRPDYEQYF.

J is TRBJ1-2 and V is TRBV2; D remains unclear. The CDR3 runs 15 residues. From germline, CDR1 is SNHLY and CDR2 FYNNEI. The V gene lost 5 bases and the J gene lost 5 bases, with 18 bases spanning the gap. The CDR3 nucleotides are TGTGCCAGCAGTCCGCCTGGCTTCGGGATGTATGGCTACACCTTC. This translates into CASSPPGFGMYGYTF. Full variable domain (rest looked up from reference TRBV2 and TRBJ1-2): EPEVTQTPSHQVTQMGQEVILRCVPISNHLYFYWYRQILGQKVEFLVSFYNNEISEKSEIFDDQFSVERPDGSNFTLKIRSTKLEDSAMYFCASSPPGFGMYGYTFGSGTRLTVV.

The chain couples TRBV5-1 to TRBJ2-1, with 7 bases aligning to TRBD1. V shed 3 bases, J shed 4 bases, and the junction held 4 bases outside the gene matches. The length of the CDR3 is 14 residues. Germline V gives CDR1 SGHRS, CDR2 YFSETQ. CDR3 coding DNA: TGCGCCAGCAGCTGGACAGGATTTTACAATGAGCAGTTCTTC. It specifies CASSWTGFYNEQFF.

The chain combines TRBV29-1 with TRBJ1-2; weak D call: TRBD1 (6 bases). V lost 4 bases and J 2 bases, leaving 8 bases between the germline ends. This CDR3 spans 12 amino acids. Germline CDR1 reads SQVTM; CDR2 reads ANQGSEA. This chain's CDR3 is CSVVTGNYGYTF. CDR3 bases: TGCAGCGTTGTAACAGGGAACTATGGCTACACCTTC.

The chain is built from TRBV29-1 and TRBJ1-1, with D maybe TRBD1 (6 bases). The CDR3 extends over 12 amino acids. Trimming removed 4 bases at V and 6 bases at J, with 12 bases between. Germline CDR1 and CDR2: SQVTM and ANQGSEA. Here the CDR3 reads CSVVGGAAEAFF. The CDR3 bases are TGCAGCGTTGTAGGGGGTGCGGCTGAAGCTTTCTTT.

The V gene is TRBV4-2, the J gene TRBJ2-3; 8 bases agree with TRBD2. The V gene end was trimmed by 4 bases and the J gene end by 3 bases; junction bases not matched to a gene: 6. The CDR3 loop spans 15 amino acids. CDR1 and CDR2 (germline): LGHNA, YNFKEQ. CDR3 protein: CASSRSGNSTDTQYF. The CDR3 DNA is TGTGCCAGCAGCCGTAGCGGGAATAGTACAGATACGCAGTATTTT.

The rearrangement joins TRBV9 to TRBJ2-1, with TRBD1 matching over 7 bases. Trimming at V came to 2 bases and at J to 6 bases, leaving 2 bases not matched to a gene. Germline CDR1 reads SGDLS; CDR2 reads YYNGEE. CDR3 size: 13 residues. The chain's CDR3 is CASSVGQTNEQFF. In nucleotides, the CDR3 is TGTGCCAGCAGCGTGGGACAGACCAATGAGCAGTTCTTC.

This chain links TRBV6-5 with TRBJ1-5; D perhaps matches TRBD1 (6 bases). Trimming cost V 5 bases and J 8 bases, with 16 bases left between them. The V gene's germline CDR1 is MNHEY and CDR2 SVGAGI. The CDR3 is 14 residues long. In DNA, the CDR3 is TGTGCCAGCAGTGAATACAGGGTGGAGGAGCCCCAGCATTTT. This encodes CASSEYRVEEPQHF.

The chain couples TRBV19 to TRBJ1-1; 9 nucleotides line up with TRBD1. The CDR3 totals 17 residues. Germline CDR1 LNHDA, CDR2 SQIVND (reference sequence). Germline trimming cut 6 bases from V and 0 bases from J; bases unmatched to any gene: 11. The CDR3 DNA reads as TGTGCCAGTAGGAGGCCGGGACAGGGTTATCTGAACACTGAAGCTTTCTTT. The encoded protein is CASRRPGQGYLNTEAFF. The whole variable domain, filled in from reference TRBV19 and TRBJ1-1, reads DGGITQSPKYLFRKEGQNVTLSCEQNLNHDAMYWYRQDPGQGLRLIYYSQIVNDFQKGDIAEGYSVSREKKESFPLTVTSAQKNPTAFYLCASRRPGQGYLNTEAFFGQGTRLTVV.

This chain links TRBV7-6 with TRBJ1-5; the D gene is possibly TRBD1 (6 bases). Trimming pared 1 base from V and 7 bases from J, leaving 14 bases between. The CDR3 runs 15 residues. The germline CDR1 and CDR2 sequences are SGHVS and FNYEAQ. The CDR3: CASSLEAGAGQPQHF. The CDR3 nucleotides are TGTGCCAGCAGCTTAGAGGCGGGGGCTGGGCAGCCCCAGCATTTT.

This clone was observed once. This chain connects TRBV4-1 to TRBJ2-7; D gene ambiguous. This CDR3 has 16 amino acids. The V gene's germline CDR1 is MGHRA and CDR2 YSYEKL. Trimming cost V 0 bases and J 5 bases, with 17 bases left between them. This chain's CDR3 is CASSQDTITPRDEQYF. Written as DNA, the CDR3 is TGCGCCAGCAGCCAAGATACGATAACCCCCCGGGACGAGCAGTACTTC.